These 12 T cell receptor beta chains were all obtained from the same sample, sequenced in a study of T cell repertoires in cytomegalovirus infection. TCRdb passed the reads through MiXCR, listing each CDR3 protein once. Here the sample spans about 920,000 distinct CDR3 sequences, less than 35% being singletons. The antigens for these receptors are not known. The input for sequencing was cultured CD8+ T cells from PBMCs, taken from culture after CMV antigen stimulation. The receptors originated from a human donor in good health (CMV status not recorded). Some clones in this sample may be carry-over from other donors' samples.

Details on this clonotype: A clone one base away is much larger, so this may be a read error. The chain couples TRBV7-2 to TRBJ1-2, with a tentative D call TRBD1 (5 bases). The V gene lost 1 base and the J gene lost 0 bases, with 18 bases spanning the gap. Germline-derived CDR1 and CDR2 are SGHTA and FQGNSA. The CDR3 consists of 18 residues. The CDR3 nucleotides are TGTGCCAGCAGCTTAGAAACACCCCCACTGGGGCCTAACTATGGCTACACCTTC. This gives the protein CASSLETPPLGPNYGYTF.

The chain employs TRBV5-5 and TRBJ2-5, with D perhaps matching TRBD2 (5 bases). CDR3 length: 13 residues. Between the trimmed V and J ends, which lost 4 bases and 2 bases, there was a span of 9 bases. From germline, CDR1 is SGHKS and CDR2 YYEKEE (reference sequence). The CDR3 nucleotides read TGTGCCAGCAGCGGCGGGTCTCAAGAGACCCAGTACTTC. Residues: CASSGGSQETQYF.

V and J are TRBV5-1 and TRBJ1-2; D uncertain. The germline V gene encodes CDR1 SGHRS and CDR2 YFSETQ. V was shortened by 1 base and J by 6 bases, with 13 bases between the two germline ends. The CDR3 totals 14 residues. The CDR3 sequence: CASSLPSTVDGYTF. CDR3 coding DNA: TGCGCCAGCAGCTTGCCCTCCACGGTGGATGGCTACACCTTC. Drawing the rest from reference TRBV5-1 and TRBJ1-2, the complete variable domain is KAGVTQTPRYLIKTRGQQVTLSCSPISGHRSVSWYQQTPGQGLQFLFEYFSETQRNKGNFPGRFSGRQFSNSRSEMNVSTLELGDSALYLCASSLPSTVDGYTFGSGTRLTVV.

This clonotype was recorded at least ten times. The rearrangement links TRBV4-3 to TRBJ2-5, with 11 bases matching TRBD2. Germline V gene lookup returns CDR1 LGHNA and CDR2 YSLEER. With V trimmed by 3 bases and J by 2 bases, 2 bases remained unmatched. The CDR3 length is 15 residues. Written as DNA, the CDR3 is TGCGCCAGCAGCCAGGTAGCGGGGGGGCAAGAGACCCAGTACTTC. As protein: CASSQVAGGQETQYF.

For this clonotype: This may be a read error: a much more frequent sequence differs by one nucleotide. This chain's CDR3 is CASSLVGDYSPLHF. The CDR3 DNA sequence: TGTGCCAGCAGCTTAGTCGGGGATTATTCACCCCTCCACTTT. J is TRBJ1-6 and V is TRBV7-8, with no clear D. CDR1 is SGHVS and CDR2 is FQNEAQ in the germline V gene. V lost 1 base and J lost 8, with 9 bases in between. This CDR3 has 14 amino acids.

This sequence joins TRBV6-6 and TRBJ1-2; D not certain. The germline gives CDR1 MNHNY, CDR2 SVGAGI (reference sequence). There are 13 residues in the CDR3. V lost 8 bases to trimming and J lost 1 base, with 11 bases between them. CDR3 sequence reads: CASGPQFNYGYTF. The CDR3 DNA sequence: TGTGCCAGCGGGCCGCAGTTTAACTATGGCTACACCTTC.

This clonotype has ten or more counts. The chain couples TRBV7-2 to TRBJ2-7; D unresolved. The germline V gene encodes CDR1 SGHTA and CDR2 FQGNSA. V was shortened by 1 base and J by 5 bases, with 12 bases between the two germline ends. There are 14 residues in the CDR3. In nucleotides, the CDR3 is TGTGCCAGCAGCTTAGACCCGGCGAGCCACGAGCAGTACTTC. Its translation: CASSLDPASHEQYF. The full variable domain, its missing parts supplied by reference TRBV7-2 and TRBJ2-7, is GAGVSQSPSNKVTEKGKDVELRCDPISGHTALYWYRQSLGQGLEFLIYFQGNSAPDKSGLPSDRFSAERTGGSVSTLTIQRTQQEDSAVYLCASSLDPASHEQYFGPGTRLTVT.

This clonotype occurred many times. The chain has TRBV7-2 and TRBJ2-1; D not resolved. This CDR3 is 16 amino acids long. CDR1 and CDR2 (germline): SGHTA, FQGNSA. Trimming cost V 5 bases and J 1 base, with 15 bases left between them. CDR3: CASSVNPWGSYNEQFF. The DNA for the CDR3 is TGTGCCAGCAGCGTAAACCCTTGGGGTTCCTACAATGAGCAGTTCTTC.

This chain links TRBV20-1 with TRBJ2-7; no reliable D call. This CDR3 comprises 15 residues. Germline V gene sequence: CDR1 DFQATT, CDR2 SNEGSKA (reference sequence). Between the trimmed V and J ends, which lost 0 bases and 3 bases, there was a span of 15 bases. As DNA, the CDR3 is TGCAGTGCTAGAGATCAGGCCGCGGCTGTCTACGAGCAGTACTTC. Protein: CSARDQAAAVYEQYF.

The V call is TRBV13, the J call TRBJ1-2; D perhaps matches TRBD1 (5 bases). CDR3 size: 14 residues. CDR1 is PRHDT, CDR2 FYEKMQ, per germline (reference sequence). V was shortened by 0 bases and J by 8 bases, with 13 bases between the two germline ends. The CDR3, as DNA: TGTGCCAGCAGCTTAGGCCCGGCGGGGCCAGGCTACACCTTC. Translated, it gives CASSLGPAGPGYTF.

The chain recombines TRBV5-6 with TRBJ1-2, with D hard to call. Trimming shortened V by 6 bases and J by 5 bases, and 17 bases separated the two germline ends. Germline CDR1 SGHDT, CDR2 YYEEEE. This CDR3 region has 14 residues. CDR3 sequence reads: CASTRLQTSYGYTF. The CDR3 nucleotides read TGTGCCAGCACCCGCTTACAGACATCTTATGGCTACACCTTC.

The chain carries TRBV5-1 and TRBJ2-7; no clear D gene. The germline V and J ends were trimmed by 0 bases and 3 bases, with 7 bases remaining between them. Germline V lookup: CDR1 SGHRS, CDR2 YFSETQ. The CDR3 is 13 amino acids. CDR3 loop: CASSLDTDYEQYF. The CDR3 DNA reads as TGCGCCAGCAGCTTGGATACAGACTACGAGCAGTACTTC.